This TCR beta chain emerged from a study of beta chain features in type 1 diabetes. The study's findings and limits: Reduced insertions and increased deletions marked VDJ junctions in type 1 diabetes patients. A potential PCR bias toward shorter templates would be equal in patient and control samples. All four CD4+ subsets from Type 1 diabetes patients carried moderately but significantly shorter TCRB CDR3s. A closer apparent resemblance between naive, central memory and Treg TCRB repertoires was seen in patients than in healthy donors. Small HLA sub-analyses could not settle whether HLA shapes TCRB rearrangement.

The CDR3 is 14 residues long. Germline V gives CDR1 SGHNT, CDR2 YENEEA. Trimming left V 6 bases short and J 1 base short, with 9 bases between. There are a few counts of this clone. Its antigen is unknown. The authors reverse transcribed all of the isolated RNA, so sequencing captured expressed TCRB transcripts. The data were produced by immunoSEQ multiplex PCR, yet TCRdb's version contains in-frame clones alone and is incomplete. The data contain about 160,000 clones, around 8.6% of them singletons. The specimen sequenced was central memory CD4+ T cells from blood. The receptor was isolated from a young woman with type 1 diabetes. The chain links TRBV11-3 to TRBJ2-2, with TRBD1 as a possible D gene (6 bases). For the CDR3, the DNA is TGTGCCAGCAGAGGGGGACGGAACACCGGGGAGCTGTTTTTT. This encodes CASRGGRNTGELFF.